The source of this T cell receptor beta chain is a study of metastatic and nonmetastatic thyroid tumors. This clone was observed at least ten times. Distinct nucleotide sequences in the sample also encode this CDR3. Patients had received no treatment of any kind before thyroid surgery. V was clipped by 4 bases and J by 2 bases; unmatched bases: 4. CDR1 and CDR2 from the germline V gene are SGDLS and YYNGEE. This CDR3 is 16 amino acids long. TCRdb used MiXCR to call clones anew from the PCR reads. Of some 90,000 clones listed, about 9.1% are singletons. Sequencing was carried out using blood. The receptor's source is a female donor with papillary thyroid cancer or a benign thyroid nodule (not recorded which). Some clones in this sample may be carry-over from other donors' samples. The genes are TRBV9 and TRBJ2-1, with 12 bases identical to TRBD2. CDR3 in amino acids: CASSLRLAGAYNEQFF. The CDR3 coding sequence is TGTGCCAGCAGCCTCCGACTAGCGGGGGCCTACAATGAGCAGTTCTTC.